This section outlines one T cell receptor beta chain sequence together with its context. No antigen is known for it. These data belong to a study of OX40 agonist ivuxolimab in advanced cancers. Notes on the study in general: Average numbers of expanded clones were greater in CD8+ T cells than in CD4+. In the expanded peripheral T cells, antigen specificity was never determined.

The CDR3 length is 16 residues. Per the germline V gene, CDR1 is SGHTA and CDR2 is FQGTGA. V trimming: 1 base; J trimming: 4 bases; junction bases outside the gene matches: 7. Sequencing was performed with immunoSEQ multiplex PCR; in TCRdb, only in-frame clones are kept and a portion is missing. The sample consists of about 36,000 clones, roughly 81% of them appearing once. Sequences were derived from CD4+ or CD8+ T cells sorted from blood, sampled in a trial of the OX40 agonist ivuxolimab. V usage is TRBV7-3 and J usage is TRBJ2-3; 8 nucleotides match TRBD1. The TCR originated in an adult with an advanced solid tumor such as melanoma, head and neck, liver or kidney cancer. The CDR3 is CASSLSGRGQADTQYF. CDR3 DNA: TGTGCCAGCAGCTTAAGCGGCAGGGGGCAGGCAGATACGCAGTATTTT.